This is a list of T cell receptor beta chains from one sample in a study of blood T cell repertoires in COVID-19. Profiling relied on immunoSEQ multiplex PCR, and the TCRdb table lists in-frame clones only, not all of them. The sample yields approximately 150,000 clones, around nine tenths seen once. Sequenced sample: peripheral blood. All receptors derive from a middle-aged man who had recovered from COVID-19. Both conserved end residues are part of each CDR3. Each record gives: CDR3 length, J gene, V gene, CDR3 protein.

length: 16
J: TRBJ1-1
V: TRBV9
CDR3: CASSVGARGVNTEAFF

length: 14
J: TRBJ2-3
V: TRBV2
CDR3: CASSMGLSTDTQYF

length: 14
J: TRBJ1-1
V: TRBV6-2/TRBV6-3
CDR3: CASSSHLGNTEAFF

length: 15
J: TRBJ2-4
V: TRBV9
CDR3: CASSPGGTAKNIQYF

length: 16
J: TRBJ1-1
V: TRBV5-4
CDR3: CASSSPGQGPKTEAFF

length: 16
J: TRBJ2-1
V: TRBV5-5
CDR3: CASSFSPSGLYNEQFF

length: 13
J: TRBJ2-3
V: TRBV29-1
CDR3: CSVPGQGVGTQYF

length: 14
J: TRBJ2-5
V: TRBV5-6
CDR3: CASSPDRGGETQYF

length: 15
J: TRBJ1-1
V: TRBV12-5
CDR3: CASGLNTGGITEAFF

length: 14
J: TRBJ1-2
V: TRBV7-2
CDR3: CASSANRVQRGYTF

length: 16
J: TRBJ2-7
V: TRBV7-2
CDR3: CASSLGGAQSSYEQYF

length: 17
J: TRBJ2-4
V: TRBV19
CDR3: CASSMGSGQLAKNIQYF

length: 13
J: TRBJ2-1
V: TRBV9
CDR3: CASSVVQGGEQFF

length: 15
J: TRBJ1-1
V: TRBV15
CDR3: CATSRDEGKGTEAFF

length: 12
J: TRBJ2-7
V: TRBV7-9
CDR3: CASSLRGYEQYF

length: 14
J: TRBJ2-7
V: TRBV10-2
CDR3: CASSEVPLGSEQYF

length: 13
J: TRBJ2-5
V: TRBV24-1
CDR3: CATSDFGRETQYF

length: 14
J: TRBJ2-7
V: TRBV5-1
CDR3: CASSLGLAGGPRYF

length: 14
J: TRBJ1-1
V: TRBV6-5
CDR3: CASTGRGTNTEAFF

length: 15
J: TRBJ1-5
V: TRBV6-2/TRBV6-3
CDR3: CASSYGTGDYQPQHF

length: 13
J: TRBJ2-7
V: TRBV7-9
CDR3: CASIEAGAGEQYF

length: 15
J: TRBJ2-5
V: TRBV7-7
CDR3: CASSLTGGREETQYF

length: 17
J: TRBJ2-4
V: TRBV19
CDR3: CASSSTGQGRTKNIQYF

length: 14
J: TRBJ1-6
V: TRBV27
CDR3: CASSASSYNSPLHF

length: 14
J: TRBJ2-5
V: TRBV7-2
CDR3: CASSLAGQGETQYF

length: 15
J: TRBJ1-2
V: TRBV7-2
CDR3: CASTPDRGREYGYTF

length: 15
J: TRBJ2-7
V: TRBV6-5
CDR3: CASSLPGTGPHEQYF

length: 15
J: TRBJ1-2
V: TRBV4-3
CDR3: CASSQALTGGYGYTF

length: 13
J: TRBJ1-1
V: TRBV6-5
CDR3: CASSLRGGTEAFF

length: 14
J: TRBJ2-7
V: TRBV9
CDR3: CASSATPTSYEQYF

length: 14
J: TRBJ1-1
V: TRBV7-2
CDR3: CASSFGQQNTEAFF

length: 16
J: TRBJ1-2
V: TRBV7-2
CDR3: CASSLVAGSRSSGYTF

length: 13
J: TRBJ2-7
V: TRBV6-2/TRBV6-3
CDR3: CASSNTGGLEQYF

length: 19
J: TRBJ2-3
V: TRBV4-2
CDR3: CASSRQGPRSGGVADTQYF

length: 13
J: TRBJ1-2
V: TRBV7-9
CDR3: CASSSTAVHGYTF

length: 15
J: TRBJ2-3
V: TRBV7-2
CDR3: CASSFVQGARDTQYF

length: 14
J: TRBJ2-2
V: TRBV28
CDR3: CASRRSGNTGELFF

length: 13
J: TRBJ1-1
V: TRBV18
CDR3: CASLGQANTEAFF

length: 17
J: TRBJ2-2
V: TRBV27
CDR3: CASSLYWRVGNTGELFF

length: 14
J: TRBJ1-2
V: TRBV6-1
CDR3: CASSETRGPWGYTF

length: 18
J: TRBJ2-1
V: TRBV7-9
CDR3: CASSFTSSGGRAFNEQFF

length: 15
J: TRBJ2-5
V: TRBV7-2
CDR3: CASSTDLGSRETQYF

length: 11
J: TRBJ1-4
V: TRBV18
CDR3: CASSQNEKLFF

length: 16
J: TRBJ1-3
V: TRBV15
CDR3: CATSRDQSLSGNTIYF

length: 10
J: TRBJ1-5
V: TRBV20-1
CDR3: CSASGQPQHF

length: 15
J: TRBJ1-4
V: TRBV5-1
CDR3: CASSPTGTGREKLFF

length: 17
J: TRBJ2-5
V: TRBV18
CDR3: CASSKEGLAGPQETQYF

length: 12
J: TRBJ1-1
V: TRBV28
CDR3: CASSWAFTEAFF

length: 12
J: TRBJ2-1
V: TRBV12-3/TRBV12-4
CDR3: CASRRTGWEEFF

length: 15
J: TRBJ2-7
V: TRBV15
CDR3: CATSSNRDRLSEQYF

length: 14
J: TRBJ2-7
V: TRBV7-9
CDR3: CASSLDQIPYEQYF

length: 13
J: TRBJ2-5
V: TRBV12-3/TRBV12-4
CDR3: CASSRGLRETQYF

length: 16
J: TRBJ1-6
V: TRBV5-4
CDR3: CASSSGGPHTGSPLHF

length: 16
J: TRBJ2-7
V: TRBV7-3
CDR3: CASSGLADATSYEQYF

length: 16
J: TRBJ2-3
V: TRBV28
CDR3: CASSERRGGLPDTQYF